The entry below describes one TCR beta chain. This receptor's antigen is unknown. Base qualities are not recorded, but no much larger clone differs from it by a single base. This specimen belongs to a study of pediatric ulcerative colitis (dated by TCRdb to between 2017 and 2020). With respect to the entire study: Pancolitis was present in several ulcerative colitis patients and left-sided colitis in two, and histology consistent with ulcerative colitis was found in all of these patients. Nine newly diagnosed, treatment-naive pediatric ulcerative colitis patients and a few non-IBD control children each provided paired blood and rectal samples. By Pediatric Ulcerative Colitis Activity Index, mild disease was classified in two patients, moderate disease in several and acute severe colitis in three. What the research found in general, with its limitations: Because repertoires were derived from total lymphocyte DNA, patterns in rare subsets such as regulatory T cells may not have been reflected. Rectal repertoire features separated controls, mild-moderate and acute severe colitis patients; acute severe colitis showed reduced rectal diversity due to clonal expansions. Only a handful of individuals were included in the healthy control group, which was small. For technical reasons, the blood samples of a couple of patients yielded substantially fewer templates, so those samples were excluded from the blood-rectal overlap analysis. Significantly higher autologous blood-rectal clonal overlap was found in ulcerative colitis patients than in controls, which suggested increased T cell trafficking to inflamed tissue. A couple of rectal CDR3 clonotypes were found in every ulcerative colitis patient but in no control.

Before the diagnostic colonoscopy, none of the ulcerative colitis patients had been given any immunosuppressive medication. Blood was sampled at the same time as the colonoscopy. The Wizard kit (Promega) was used to extract genomic DNA from the blood and intestinal samples. From the cysteine up to the phenylalanine, the CDR3 has a length of 15 residues. Of all the DNA, just the CDR3 is kept, 45 bases in frame from base 1. CDR1 SGHNT and CDR2 YENEEA are derived from the germline V gene. V is shortened by 1 base, J by 2 bases, and the region joining them spans 10 bases. Rearranged CDR3 beta regions were amplified from genomic DNA with multiplex V and J primers using the immunoSEQ TRB Survey service. Survey-level sequencing depth of up to 500,000 reads per sample was used to keep depth equal across samples. Libraries were purified and pooled, and sequencing was performed on Illumina technology. Concerning the study's data processing: immunoSEQ online tools were used for productive clonality, sample overlap, pairwise scatters, CDR3 beta length, V/D/J gene usage and productiveness. Calculated diversity was defined as the number of unique rearrangements divided by total templates, multiplied by 100, and Shannon and Simpson indices were computed as well. Z-score normalized data were analyzed by principal component analysis with the R prcomp function and the ggbiplot package. Blood-rectal clonal overlap within each subject was quantified with Morisita's index. Held by TCRdb, this immuneACCESS table contains in-frame sequences only and omits some clones. Under half of the omission traces to an unresolved V gene where checked; the cause of the rest is unknown. That table is the source of V, J and clone size, and D and trimming were worked out from the DNA. The sample yields 65,000 or so clones; roughly nine tenths were counted once. The ten largest clones add up to 3% to 4.5% of the sample.

This clonotype originated in a boy younger than 18 with severe ulcerative colitis. Recombination joined TRBV11-3 with TRBJ2-3, with TRBD1 tentatively as D gene (6 bases match). The sample consisted of blood. The CDR3 has the sequence CASSLVHRVTDTQYF. The sequenced DNA: TGTGCCAGCAGCTTAGTCCACAGGGTCACAGATACGCAGTATTTT.